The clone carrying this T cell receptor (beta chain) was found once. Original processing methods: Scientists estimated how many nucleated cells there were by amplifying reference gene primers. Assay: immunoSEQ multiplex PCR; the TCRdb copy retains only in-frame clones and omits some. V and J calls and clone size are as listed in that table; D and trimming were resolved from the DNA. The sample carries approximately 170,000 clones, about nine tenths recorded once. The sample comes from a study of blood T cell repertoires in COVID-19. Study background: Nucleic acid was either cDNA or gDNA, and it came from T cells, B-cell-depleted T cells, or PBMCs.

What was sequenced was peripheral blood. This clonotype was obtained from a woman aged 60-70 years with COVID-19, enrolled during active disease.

This CDR3 reads CASSPYEAGGTDTQYF. CDR3 sequence (DNA): TGTGCCAGCAGCCCATATGAGGCGGGAGGGACAGATACGCAGTATTTT. V usage is TRBV3-1 (or the pseudogene TRBV3-2) and J usage is TRBJ2-3; 9 bases match TRBD2. The CDR3 length is 16 residues. The germline CDR1 and CDR2 sequences are LGHDT and YNNKEL (reference sequence). The V gene end was trimmed by 4 bases and the J gene end by 3 bases; junction bases not matched to a gene: 8.